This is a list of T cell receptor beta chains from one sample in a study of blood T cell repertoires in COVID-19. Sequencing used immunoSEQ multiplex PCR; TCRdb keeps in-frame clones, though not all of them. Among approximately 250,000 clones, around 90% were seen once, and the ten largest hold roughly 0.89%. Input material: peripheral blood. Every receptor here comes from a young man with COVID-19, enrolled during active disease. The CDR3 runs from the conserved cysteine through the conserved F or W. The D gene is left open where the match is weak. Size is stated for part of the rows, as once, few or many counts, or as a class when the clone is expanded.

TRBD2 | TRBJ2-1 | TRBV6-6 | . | TGTGCCAGCAGTTACGCCGGACTAGCGGGGGAGCAGTTCTTC | CASSYAGLAGEQFF
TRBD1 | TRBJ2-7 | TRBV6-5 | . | TGTGCCAGCACTACAGGGGGCTCCTACGAGCAGTACTTC | CASTTGGSYEQYF
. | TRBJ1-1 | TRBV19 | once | TGTGCCAGTAGTATATACGGCACTGAAGCTTTCTTT | CASSIYGTEAFF
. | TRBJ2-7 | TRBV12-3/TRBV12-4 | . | TGTGCCAGCAGTCTGGGGCCGAACGAGCAGTACTTC | CASSLGPNEQYF
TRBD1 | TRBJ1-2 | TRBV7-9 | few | TGTGCCAGCAGCGCCTCGGACAGGGGGTACTATGGCTACACCTTC | CASSASDRGYYGYTF
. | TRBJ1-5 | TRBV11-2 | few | TGTGCCAGCAGCTATTTGGCGGAGGATCAGCCCCAGCATTTT | CASSYLAEDQPQHF
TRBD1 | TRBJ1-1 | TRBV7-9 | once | TGTGCCAGCAGCAAGGGACAGGGGGACGGCACTGAAGCTTTCTTT | CASSKGQGDGTEAFF
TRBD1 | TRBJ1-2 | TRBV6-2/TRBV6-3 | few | TGTGCCAGCAGCCCTAGGACAGGGGGCGGCCTATATGGCTACACCTTC | CASSPRTGGGLYGYTF
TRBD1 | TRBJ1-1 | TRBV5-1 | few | TGCGCCAGCAGCCGGGACAGGGGTGGCACTGAAGCTTTCTTT | CASSRDRGGTEAFF
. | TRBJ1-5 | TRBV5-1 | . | TGCGCCAGCAGCTGGACGTGGGGCAGTCAGCCCCAGCATTTT | CASSWTWGSQPQHF
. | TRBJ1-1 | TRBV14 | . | TGTGCCAGCAGCCAAGTGACAGGAAACACTGAAGCTTTCTTT | CASSQVTGNTEAFF
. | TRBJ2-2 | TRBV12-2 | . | TGTGCAAGTCGCTTAGTCCCCAGCGGGGGGGCCGCAGGGGAGCTGTTTTTT | CASRLVPSGGAAGELFF
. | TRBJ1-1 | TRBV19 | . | TGTGCCAGTAGTAAACAGGGAGTGAACACTGAAGCTTTCTTT | CASSKQGVNTEAFF
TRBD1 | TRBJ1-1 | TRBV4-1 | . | TGCGCCAGCAGCCATCCGGGACAGGGGGAAACTGAAGCTTTCTTT | CASSHPGQGETEAFF
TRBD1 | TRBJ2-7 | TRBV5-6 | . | TGTGCCAGCGCGATCCTCACCGGACAGGGGTTAGACGAGCAGTACTTC | CASAILTGQGLDEQYF
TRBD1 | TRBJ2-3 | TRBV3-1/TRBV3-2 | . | TGTGCCAGCAGCCCCCAGGGGGCCATGCGGACAGATACGCAGTATTTT | CASSPQGAMRTDTQYF
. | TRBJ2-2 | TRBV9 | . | TGTGCCAGCAGCGTAGCTGGGACTAACACCGGGGAGCTGTTTTTT | CASSVAGTNTGELFF
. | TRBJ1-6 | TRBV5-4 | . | TGTGCCAGCAGCTCCCCCCAGGGTGAATATAATTCACCCCTCCACTTT | CASSSPQGEYNSPLHF
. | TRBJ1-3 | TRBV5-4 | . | TGTGCCAGCAGCTTATACACCAGGGCCCCTGGAAACACCATATATTTT | CASSLYTRAPGNTIYF
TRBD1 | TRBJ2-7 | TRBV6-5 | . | TGTGCCAGCAGTATGGGGGACAGGGGGAATCTCGAGCAGTACTTC | CASSMGDRGNLEQYF
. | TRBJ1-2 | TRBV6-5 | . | TGTGCCAGCAGTTACTCAGTGGGAGGGTATGGCTACACCTTC | CASSYSVGGYGYTF
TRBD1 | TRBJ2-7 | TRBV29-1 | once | TGCAGCGTTGAGGGACAGGGGGCCTCCTACGAGCAGTACTTC | CSVEGQGASYEQYF
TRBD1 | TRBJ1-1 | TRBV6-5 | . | TGTGCCAGCAGATTGGACAGGTTGAACACTGAAGCTTTCTTT | CASRLDRLNTEAFF
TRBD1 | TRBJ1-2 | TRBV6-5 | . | TGTGCCAGCATGTACAGGGGCGCAGACTATGGCTACACCTTC | CASMYRGADYGYTF
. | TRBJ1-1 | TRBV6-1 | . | TGTGCCAGCAGTGAGGCGGGTTCGAACACTGAAGCTTTCTTT | CASSEAGSNTEAFF
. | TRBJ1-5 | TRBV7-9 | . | TGTGCCAGCAGCTTAGTTTCAGAAAATCAGCCCCAGCATTTT | CASSLVSENQPQHF
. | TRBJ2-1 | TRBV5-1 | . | TGCGCCAGCAGCTTGGGGGACTCCGTAATCTACAATGAGCAGTTCTTC | CASSLGDSVIYNEQFF
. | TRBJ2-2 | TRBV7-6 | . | TGTGCCAGCTTCCCCCACAGGTCGAACACCGGGGAGCTGTTTTTT | CASFPHRSNTGELFF
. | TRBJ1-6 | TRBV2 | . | TGTGCCAGCAGTGATTCGAATTCACCCCTCCACTTT | CASSDSNSPLHF
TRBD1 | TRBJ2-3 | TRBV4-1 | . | TGCGCCAGCAGCCCGGCTCGGACAGGGGGCGGCACAGATACGCAGTATTTT | CASSPARTGGGTDTQYF